The rows below give T cell receptor beta chains drawn from one sample of a study of blood T cell repertoires in COVID-19. Sequencing used immunoSEQ multiplex PCR; TCRdb keeps in-frame clones, though not all of them. This sample has some 73,000 clones; over 70% occur once, and the top ten carry less than 25%. Input material: peripheral blood. These receptors were obtained from a man aged 55 to 69 with acute or convalescent COVID-19. The CDR3 runs from the conserved cysteine through the conserved F or W. Each record gives: D gene, clone size, V gene, J gene, CDR3 DNA, CDR3 protein. The D gene is left open where the match is weak. Some rows mark clone size as missing; the rest say once, few, many or name a class of expanded clone.

D: .
size: few
V: TRBV20-1
J: TRBJ2-4
DNA: TGCAGTGCTAGGGCTCGAAACATTCAGTACTTC
CDR3: CSARARNIQYF

D: .
size: .
V: TRBV21-1
J: TRBJ1-5
DNA: TGTGCCAGCAGCAAGGGGGACAGTAGCAATCAGCCCCAGCATTTT
CDR3: CASSKGDSSNQPQHF

D: TRBD1
size: .
V: TRBV27
J: TRBJ1-4
DNA: TGTGCCAGCAGTCGAACAGGGGTAGCAACTAATGAAAAACTGTTTTTT
CDR3: CASSRTGVATNEKLFF

D: .
size: .
V: TRBV11-3
J: TRBJ2-3
DNA: TGTGCCAGCAGCTCGGGGGCAGATACGCAGTATTTT
CDR3: CASSSGADTQYF

D: .
size: .
V: TRBV5-1
J: TRBJ2-3
DNA: TGCGCCAGCAATAAACTGACTAGCACAGATACGCAGTATTTT
CDR3: CASNKLTSTDTQYF

D: .
size: .
V: TRBV18
J: TRBJ2-5
DNA: TGTGCCAGCTCCACCAGAAGGAGTCCCCTTCAAGAGACCCAGTACTTC
CDR3: CASSTRRSPLQETQYF

D: TRBD1
size: .
V: TRBV6-5
J: TRBJ1-4
DNA: TGTGCCAGCAGTTCGGAACAGGGGGCGGTTGAAAAACTGTTTTTT
CDR3: CASSSEQGAVEKLFF

D: TRBD1
size: .
V: TRBV5-1
J: TRBJ1-2
DNA: TGCGCCAGCAGTTGGAACCCGGACAGGGTTGCTCTACGGTATGGCTACACCTTC
CDR3: CASSWNPDRVALRYGYTF

D: .
size: .
V: TRBV4-1
J: TRBJ2-7
DNA: TGCGCCAGCAGCCAAGATGCTAGTACCTACGAGCAGTACTTC
CDR3: CASSQDASTYEQYF

D: .
size: .
V: TRBV5-1
J: TRBJ1-2
DNA: TGCGCCAGCAGCTTGGGGGCAGGGAGGGGCTACACCTTC
CDR3: CASSLGAGRGYTF

D: .
size: .
V: TRBV2
J: TRBJ1-1
DNA: TGTGCCAGCAGTGAATGGGAGCAGGCTGGGAACACTGAAGCTTTCTTT
CDR3: CASSEWEQAGNTEAFF

D: TRBD1
size: .
V: TRBV29-1
J: TRBJ2-7
DNA: TGCAGCGTTGTGACAGGGGAGCAGTACTTC
CDR3: CSVVTGEQYF

D: .
size: once
V: TRBV28
J: TRBJ1-2
DNA: TGTGCCAGCAGGACGGGGGACGGCTACACCTTC
CDR3: CASRTGDGYTF

D: TRBD1
size: .
V: TRBV19
J: TRBJ1-1
DNA: TGTGCCAGTAGTATAGTCCACAACCGGGACAGGGAAGCTTTCTTT
CDR3: CASSIVHNRDREAFF

D: .
size: .
V: TRBV2
J: TRBJ1-1
DNA: TGTGCCAGCTCGGGTAGTTTGAACACTGAAGCTTTCTTT
CDR3: CASSGSLNTEAFF

D: .
size: once
V: TRBV30
J: TRBJ2-3
DNA: TGTGCCTGGAGTGTAAAGGGGGCAGATACGCAGTATTTT
CDR3: CAWSVKGADTQYF

D: TRBD1
size: .
V: TRBV7-3
J: TRBJ2-1
DNA: TGTGCCAGCAGCTTATCGGTGACAGGGGGCGGGGAGCAGTTCTTC
CDR3: CASSLSVTGGGEQFF

D: TRBD1
size: few
V: TRBV28
J: TRBJ2-1
DNA: TGTGCCAGCAGTTTTTCGGGACAGGACAATGAGCAGTTCTTC
CDR3: CASSFSGQDNEQFF

D: .
size: .
V: TRBV24-1
J: TRBJ1-2
DNA: TGTGCCACCAGTGCCACAGGCATTAACTATGGCTACACCTTC
CDR3: CATSATGINYGYTF

D: TRBD1
size: .
V: TRBV28
J: TRBJ2-7
DNA: TGTGCCAGCGGGACAGGGCCTGACGCCTACGAGCAGTACTTC
CDR3: CASGTGPDAYEQYF

D: TRBD1
size: .
V: TRBV10-3
J: TRBJ2-1
DNA: TGTGCCATCGGGGGACAGGGTTACAATGAGCAGTTCTTC
CDR3: CAIGGQGYNEQFF

D: .
size: few
V: TRBV5-8
J: TRBJ1-2
DNA: TGTGCCAGCAGATCTCGGGAAGGGGGCTATGGCTACACCTTC
CDR3: CASRSREGGYGYTF

D: .
size: .
V: TRBV2
J: TRBJ2-3
DNA: TGTGCCAGGAGGGGGACCAGCACAGATACGCAGTATTTT
CDR3: CARRGTSTDTQYF

D: .
size: many
V: TRBV6-5
J: TRBJ1-1
DNA: TGTGCCAGCCCCTCGGAGTACACTGAAGCTTTCTTT
CDR3: CASPSEYTEAFF

D: .
size: few
V: TRBV6-5
J: TRBJ1-1
DNA: TGTGCCAGCCAACAGGGAAGGACTGAAGCTTTCTTT
CDR3: CASQQGRTEAFF

D: TRBD1
size: .
V: TRBV5-1
J: TRBJ1-4
DNA: TGCGCCAGCAGCTCACAGGGGGCTAATGAAAAACTGTTTTTT
CDR3: CASSSQGANEKLFF

D: .
size: .
V: TRBV27
J: TRBJ2-5
DNA: TGTGCCAGCAGTTTAGCCGAGGGTAAAGAGACCCAGTACTTC
CDR3: CASSLAEGKETQYF

D: TRBD1
size: .
V: TRBV5-1
J: TRBJ1-3
DNA: TGCGCCAGCAGCTTCGGGACAGCGAGCTCTGGAAACACCATATATTTT
CDR3: CASSFGTASSGNTIYF

D: .
size: .
V: TRBV6-5
J: TRBJ2-7
DNA: TGTGCCAGCGTCCTATCCAGGGGGGCCTACGAGCAGTACTTC
CDR3: CASVLSRGAYEQYF

D: TRBD2
size: few
V: TRBV7-9
J: TRBJ2-2
DNA: TGTGCCAGCAGCCAAGGGACTAGCGGGAGACCCACCGGGGAGCTGTTTTTT
CDR3: CASSQGTSGRPTGELFF

D: TRBD1
size: .
V: TRBV24-1
J: TRBJ2-5
DNA: TGTGCCACCAGTGAAACTAACAGGGGGCAAGAGACCCAGTACTTC
CDR3: CATSETNRGQETQYF

D: .
size: .
V: TRBV6-5
J: TRBJ2-5
DNA: TGTGCCAGCAGCCCAGGGCTCAGAGAGACCCAGTACTTC
CDR3: CASSPGLRETQYF

D: .
size: .
V: TRBV9
J: TRBJ2-3
DNA: TGTGCCAGCAGCGTAGGCCCGGGGTCTGACACAGATACGCAGTATTTT
CDR3: CASSVGPGSDTDTQYF

D: TRBD1
size: .
V: TRBV28
J: TRBJ2-4
DNA: TGTGCCAGCAGTTGGGACAGGGCGAGAAACATTCAGTACTTC
CDR3: CASSWDRARNIQYF

D: TRBD2
size: .
V: TRBV28
J: TRBJ2-1
DNA: TGTGCCAGCAGTCCAATGACTAGCGGGATTTGGAGCTCCTACAATGAGCAGTTCTTC
CDR3: CASSPMTSGIWSSYNEQFF

D: .
size: .
V: TRBV10-1
J: TRBJ2-3
DNA: TGCGCCAGCAGTGAGTCTGAGGGAACAGATACGCAGTATTTT
CDR3: CASSESEGTDTQYF

D: .
size: .
V: TRBV6-5
J: TRBJ2-7
DNA: TGTGCCAGCAGTCAAATTAGCGGTTCCTCCTACGAGCAGTACTTC
CDR3: CASSQISGSSYEQYF

D: .
size: .
V: TRBV5-5
J: TRBJ2-3
DNA: TGTGCCACCTGCCGGGACTTCCAGACAGATACGCAGTATTTT
CDR3: CATCRDFQTDTQYF

D: TRBD1
size: .
V: TRBV13
J: TRBJ1-2
DNA: TGTGCCAGCAGCTCAACACAGGGGGCTAACTATGGCTACACCTTC
CDR3: CASSSTQGANYGYTF

D: .
size: many
V: TRBV6-5
J: TRBJ2-7
DNA: TGTGCCAGCAGGGATATCTCGTGGAGCGAGCAGTACTTC
CDR3: CASRDISWSEQYF

D: .
size: .
V: TRBV10-3
J: TRBJ2-7
DNA: TGTGCCATCAGTGCGCAGTACGAGCAGTACTTC
CDR3: CAISAQYEQYF

D: .
size: .
V: TRBV2
J: TRBJ1-1
DNA: TGTGCCAGCAGTAGAGACCCGGAGAGGATTGAAGCTTTCTTT
CDR3: CASSRDPERIEAFF

D: .
size: .
V: TRBV19
J: TRBJ2-2
DNA: TGTGCCAGTAGTATAGATCACGAGGGGGGGTCGGACGTATACGGGGAGCTGTTTTTT
CDR3: CASSIDHEGGSDVYGELFF

D: TRBD1
size: .
V: TRBV11-2
J: TRBJ2-5
DNA: TGTGCCAGCAGCTCGACAGGGGGGTCGGAGACCCAGTACTTC
CDR3: CASSSTGGSETQYF

D: TRBD2
size: .
V: TRBV7-8
J: TRBJ2-1
DNA: TGTGCCAGCAGCTTAAGGGGTACTAGCGGGAGGAGGTTGGGGAATGAGCAGTTCTTC
CDR3: CASSLRGTSGRRLGNEQFF

D: .
size: .
V: TRBV5-4
J: TRBJ2-3
DNA: TGTGCCAGCAGCTCGTCCGGACAGACAGATACGCAGTATTTT
CDR3: CASSSSGQTDTQYF